These 24 T cell receptor beta chains came from one sample sequenced in a study of Graves' ophthalmopathy and Graves' hyperthyroidism. From RNA, the CDR3 regions of TCR beta chains were amplified and sequenced. After a first-round RT-PCR with HTBI primers, a second-round multiplex PCR was run. TCRdb recomputed calls from the multiplex PCR reads with MiXCR, one row per CDR3 protein. Here the sample spans about 620,000 distinct CDR3 sequences, 22% being singletons. The sequenced sample was peripheral blood. These receptors originate from a woman aged 18-29 years with stable Graves' hyperthyroidism. Some clones in this sample may be carry-over from other donors' samples.

This clonotype was recorded many times. This chain uses TRBV24-1 with TRBJ1-2; unclear D gene. V lost 5 bases to trimming and J lost 2 bases, with 8 bases between them. The CDR3 contains 13 residues. The germline gives CDR1 KGHDR, CDR2 SFDVKD. The CDR3 sequence: CATSVGENYGYTF. CDR3 sequence (DNA): TGTGCCACCAGTGTTGGGGAAAACTATGGCTACACCTTC.

This clonotype was picked up many times. This chain connects TRBV12-3 or TRBV12-4 to TRBJ1-1; D call uncertain. The CDR3 contains 13 residues. Trimming pared 2 bases from V and 1 base from J, leaving 5 bases between. CDR3 nucleotide sequence: TGTGCCAGCAGTTTAATCCCGAACACTGAAGCTTTCTTT. Protein sequence: CASSLIPNTEAFF.

This clonotype was seen many times. The V gene is TRBV6-2 or TRBV6-3, the J gene TRBJ2-4; TRBD2 matches at 11 bases. The germline gives CDR1 MNHEY, CDR2 SVGEGT. V dropped 6 bases and J dropped 1; count of bases not matched to a gene: 8. The CDR3 has 17 amino acids. The CDR3 nucleotides are TGTGCCAGCAGCTTTCCTCTAGCGGGAGGCGCCAAAAACATTCAGTACTTC. Protein product: CASSFPLAGGAKNIQYF.

This clonotype was counted between two and nine times. The CDR3 sequence: CAGQMDRGDQPQHF. The CDR3 DNA reads as TGTGCCGGCCAAATGGACAGGGGCGATCAGCCCCAGCATTTT. This chain connects TRBV2 to TRBJ1-5, with 9 bases lining up with TRBD1. This CDR3 comprises 14 residues. V shed 11 bases, J shed 5 bases, and the junction held 10 bases outside the gene matches. Germline values: CDR1 SNHLY, CDR2 FYNNEI.

This clonotype was detected many times. This chain uses TRBV5-1 with TRBJ2-7; TRBD2 aligns across 7 bases. Trimming took 1 base from V and 4 from J; bases not matched to a gene: 11. Germline V CDR1 and CDR2: SGHRS, YFSETQ. This CDR3 is 16 amino acids long. CDR3 protein: CASSLRVAGAEYEQYF. The CDR3 region has the DNA TGCGCCAGCAGCTTGAGGGTGGCGGGAGCCGAGTACGAGCAGTACTTC.

There are a few counts of this clonotype. The gene calls are TRBV5-1 and TRBJ1-1, with no clear D. Germline loops: CDR1 SGHRS, CDR2 YFSETQ. The CDR3 has 13 residues. The ends were cut back, 2 bases at V and 4 bases at J, with 9 bases in the middle. This chain's CDR3 is CASSFPTGTEAFF. The CDR3 DNA reads TGCGCCAGCAGCTTCCCGACCGGCACTGAAGCTTTCTTT.

V is TRBV12-3 or TRBV12-4 and J is TRBJ1-2; possibly TRBD1 for D (6 bases). V lost 6 bases and J 11 bases, leaving 19 bases between the germline ends. There are 13 residues in the CDR3. For the CDR3, the DNA is TGTGCCAGCAGACTAGTGGGGGCGCGTGGTTACACCTTC. Its protein product is CASRLVGARGYTF.

This clonotype was found many times. The chain recombines TRBV12-3 or TRBV12-4 with TRBJ1-2; tentatively, D is TRBD1 (6 bases). The CDR3 is 14 amino acids. The V gene lost 3 bases and the J gene lost 6 bases, with 14 bases spanning the gap. The CDR3 nucleotides read TGTGCCAGCAGTTTGGTAGGGGGTAGAAATGGCTACACCTTC. Translated: CASSLVGGRNGYTF.

In DNA, the CDR3 is TGCGCCAGCAGCCAAGAGCGGGGACCTTACGAGCAGTACTTC. It specifies CASSQERGPYEQYF. The V call is TRBV4-1, the J call TRBJ2-7; perhaps TRBD2 as D (6 bases). Germline V gene sequence: CDR1 MGHRA, CDR2 YSYEKL. Deletions cut 0 bases from V and 4 bases from J, with 10 bases between. The CDR3 has 14 residues.

V is TRBV28 and J is TRBJ1-1, with D perhaps matching TRBD1 (5 bases). Trimming took 4 bases from V and 0 from J, leaving 9 bases between them. CDR3 length: 14 amino acids. CDR1 is MDHEN and CDR2 is SYDVKM in the germline V gene. The CDR3 protein is CASSCGHLNTEAFF. CDR3 DNA sequence: TGTGCCAGCAGTTGTGGACATTTGAACACTGAAGCTTTCTTT.

The chain is built from TRBV11-2 and TRBJ2-7; TRBD1 agrees at 10 bases. CDR1 SGHAT and CDR2 FQNNGV come from the germline V gene. Trimming cost V 5 bases and J 3 bases; bases outside gene matches: 10. CDR3 size: 16 residues. The CDR3 region is CASSPYPGTGDYEQYF. The DNA of the CDR3 is TGTGCCAGCAGCCCGTACCCGGGGACAGGGGACTACGAGCAGTACTTC.

This clonotype was seen ten or more times. The chain couples TRBV3-1 to TRBJ2-2; tentative D call: TRBD2 (6 bases). CDR1 is LGHDT, CDR2 YNNKEL, per germline (reference sequence). The CDR3 has 14 residues. V lost 3 bases and J 1 base, leaving 6 bases between the germline ends. CDR3 nucleotide sequence: TGTGCCAGCAGCCAGCGGGGGAACACCGGGGAGCTGTTTTTT. It encodes CASSQRGNTGELFF.

This clonotype showed up many times. V and J are TRBV20-1 and TRBJ1-5; D is unclear. The CDR3 has 13 residues. V was shortened by 2 bases and J by 2 bases, with 7 bases between the two germline ends. Germline assignment: CDR1 DFQATT and CDR2 SNEGSKA (reference sequence). CDR3 sequence reads: CSARQTGNQPQHF. CDR3 bases: TGCAGTGCTAGACAGACGGGCAATCAGCCCCAGCATTTT.

This clonotype occurred a few times. A clone one base away is much larger, so this may be a read error. The chain joins TRBV30 to TRBJ1-5; no definite D call. Per the germline V gene, CDR1 is GTSNPN and CDR2 is SVGIG (reference sequence). This CDR3 contains 14 residues. CDR3 sequence reads: CAWSLGSKNQPLHF. The CDR3 nucleotides are TGTGCCTGGAGTTTGGGCTCAAAGAATCAGCCCCTGCATTTT.

In its sample, this clonotype was seen once. V usage is TRBV6-1 and J usage is TRBJ2-5, with TRBD1 matching 7 bases. CDR3 length: 15 amino acids. Trimming took 3 bases from V and 5 from J; bases not matched to a gene: 9. CDR1 is MNHNS, CDR2 SASEGT, per germline. The DNA for the CDR3 is TGTGCCAGCAGTGACAGACAGGGCGGTCCGGAGACCCAGTACTTC. Its translation: CASSDRQGGPETQYF.

This clonotype was seen at least ten times. The chain carries TRBV12-5 and TRBJ1-5, with D maybe TRBD1 (6 bases). The V gene's germline CDR1 is LGHNT and CDR2 FRNRAP. V lost 0 bases and J lost 5, with 17 bases in between. The CDR3 consists of 17 residues. CDR3 region: CASGLVLWGGPHQPQHF. The CDR3 region has the DNA TGTGCTAGTGGTTTGGTACTGTGGGGGGGCCCTCATCAGCCCCAGCATTTT.

At least ten counts were recorded for this clonotype. V is TRBV12-3 or TRBV12-4 and J is TRBJ1-6, with D uncertain. The V gene lost 6 bases and the J gene lost 16 bases, with 16 bases spanning the gap. CDR3 length equals 12 residues. The chain's CDR3 is CASSPGGPSLHF. CDR3 nucleotide sequence: TGTGCCAGCAGCCCCGGCGGTCCCTCTCTCCACTTT.

This clonotype was observed at least ten times. The chain couples TRBV11-2 to TRBJ1-2, with TRBD1 as a possible D gene (6 bases). In germline, CDR1 is SGHAT, CDR2 FQNNGV. CDR3 length: 15 amino acids. V was cut by 5 bases and J by 0 bases, with 13 bases left in between. The CDR3 is CASSLAGAANYGYTF. CDR3 sequence (DNA): TGTGCCAGCAGCCTGGCAGGGGCGGCTAACTATGGCTACACCTTC.

This clonotype showed up many times. The rearrangement links TRBV6-1 to TRBJ1-5; D is unresolved. CDR3 length: 13 residues. Germline values: CDR1 MNHNS, CDR2 SASEGT. Trimming removed 6 bases at V and 0 bases at J, with 6 bases between. The CDR3, as DNA: TGTGCCAGCAGAGGAGTTAGCAATCAGCCCCAGCATTTT. Amino acid sequence: CASRGVSNQPQHF.

The sample holds a few counts of this clonotype. The chain employs TRBV6-1 and TRBJ1-5; D gene uncertain. The CDR3 spans 13 residues. CDR1 MNHNS and CDR2 SASEGT come from the germline V gene. Between the trimmed V and J ends, which lost 5 bases and 5 bases, there was a span of 10 bases. For the CDR3, the DNA is TGTGCCAGCAGTAATGACCAGTATCAGCCCCAGCATTTT. This gives the protein CASSNDQYQPQHF.

This clonotype was counted ten times or more. The chain recombines TRBV6-5 with TRBJ1-1, with D unclear. The CDR3 consists of 15 residues. The V and J ends lost 0 bases and 1 base respectively, with 9 bases between them. Germline lookup yields CDR1 MNHEY and CDR2 SVGAGI. Here the CDR3 DNA reads TGTGCCAGCAGTTACTCCCTGCATAGGAACACTGAAGCTTTCTTT. Its protein product is CASSYSLHRNTEAFF.

The sample holds many counts of this clonotype. The chain carries TRBV27 and TRBJ2-7; TRBD1 might be the D (6 bases). The CDR3 has 15 residues. Trimming removed 6 bases at V and 0 bases at J, with 15 bases between. Germline loops: CDR1 MNHEY, CDR2 SMNVEV (reference sequence). This CDR3 reads CASSPPGHASYEQYF. The CDR3 DNA follows: TGTGCCAGCAGCCCTCCGGGACATGCCTCCTACGAGCAGTACTTC.

This clonotype was counted many times. This chain connects TRBV2 to TRBJ2-5; TRBD1 might be the D (6 bases). Germline CDR1 and CDR2: SNHLY and FYNNEI. The CDR3 contains 14 residues. V was shortened by 6 bases and J by 1 base, with 12 bases between the two germline ends. The CDR3 loop reads CASRRDNGQETQYF. In DNA form, the CDR3 reads TGTGCCAGCAGGAGGGACAACGGCCAAGAGACCCAGTACTTC. Full variable domain (missing parts from reference TRBV2 and TRBJ2-5): EPEVTQTPSHQVTQMGQEVILRCVPISNHLYFYWYRQILGQKVEFLVSFYNNEISEKSEIFDDQFSVERPDGSNFTLKIRSTKLEDSAMYFCASRRDNGQETQYFGPGTRLLVL.

The J gene is TRBJ1-2, the V gene TRBV27; D possibly corresponds to TRBD1 (6 bases). CDR1 is MNHEY, CDR2 SMNVEV, per germline (reference sequence). The CDR3 has 15 amino acids. V was trimmed by 3 bases and J by 3 bases, leaving 14 bases between them. The CDR3 protein is CASSFQQGRDYGYTF. CDR3 nucleotides: TGTGCCAGCAGTTTTCAACAGGGAAGGGACTATGGCTACACCTTC.